Listed below are T cell receptor beta chains from one sample, sequenced in a study of a mutant IDH1 vaccine in newly diagnosed glioma. For these receptors, no antigen is known. Clones were sequenced by immunoSEQ multiplex PCR, and TCRdb holds only the in-frame ones, with some missing. This table holds tens of thousands of clones, roughly 82% found once. Source: PBMCs, taken from a glioma patient whose treatment included an IDH1 peptide vaccine. The receptor set was obtained from a woman under 30 with glioma. Some clones in this sample may be carry-over from other donors' samples. Each CDR3 is given with its conserved first and last residue. The D gene is left open where the match is weak. The size entry is marked missing in some rows and otherwise reads once, few, many or a size class.

cdr3_nt,cdr3_aa,d_call,v_call,clone_size,j_call
TGTGCCAGCAGCCCGACGGGCGGCGGTAAACTAGCCAAAAACATTCAGTACTTC,CASSPTGGGKLAKNIQYF,.,TRBV7-2,.,TRBJ2-4
TGTGCCAGCAGGACAGGGTACCACGAGCAGTACTTC,CASRTGYHEQYF,TRBD1,TRBV5-6,.,TRBJ2-7
TGTGCCAGCAGCTTCGAGACAGACTCCTACGAGCAGTACTTC,CASSFETDSYEQYF,.,TRBV7-2,.,TRBJ2-7
TGTGCCAGCAGCGTAGATCGGGGGGCCGGCTCTGAAGCTTTCTTT,CASSVDRGAGSEAFF,.,TRBV9,.,TRBJ1-1
TGTGCTAGTGGTTTGTGGAGAGGCTATGGCTACACCTTC,CASGLWRGYGYTF,.,TRBV12-5,.,TRBJ1-2
TGTGCCAGTAGTCCCCGGCAGGGGGTCATGAACACTGAAGCTTTCTTT,CASSPRQGVMNTEAFF,TRBD1,TRBV19,.,TRBJ1-1
TGTGCCAGTAGTCCAGCGAACACTGAAGCTTTCTTT,CASSPANTEAFF,.,TRBV19,few,TRBJ1-1
TGCGCCAGCAGCCAAGGGACAGTCCAAGAGACCCAGTACTTC,CASSQGTVQETQYF,.,TRBV4-1,once,TRBJ2-5
TGTGCCAGCAGCGGGGAGACCCAGTACTTC,CASSGETQYF,.,TRBV7-6,.,TRBJ2-5
TGTGCCATCAGGGACAGAAACAATGAGCAGTTCTTC,CAIRDRNNEQFF,.,TRBV10-3,.,TRBJ2-1
TGCGCCAGCAGCTTGGAGGTCGGAACCGGCTACACCTTC,CASSLEVGTGYTF,.,TRBV5-1,.,TRBJ1-2
TGTGCCTGGAGCAGAGACCTAAGGGAGCCCCAGCATTTT,CAWSRDLREPQHF,.,TRBV30,large,TRBJ1-5
TGTGCCAGCAGCGTAGAGGGGGTGAGGACCGGGGAGCTGTTTTTT,CASSVEGVRTGELFF,.,TRBV9,.,TRBJ2-2
TGTGCCAGCAGCCTCCGTGGGACAGGGTTCAACGAGCAGTACTTC,CASSLRGTGFNEQYF,TRBD1,TRBV7-2,.,TRBJ2-7
TGTGCCAGCAGCAACACACCCGGGGACTACTACGAGCAGTACTTC,CASSNTPGDYYEQYF,TRBD2,TRBV6-5,.,TRBJ2-7
TGTGCCAGCAGCTGGGGACAGAACACTGAAGCTTTCTTT,CASSWGQNTEAFF,.,TRBV5-4,.,TRBJ1-1
TGTGCCAGCAGTGGGGTGGCTGACAGGGCCGATACGCAGTATTTT,CASSGVADRADTQYF,TRBD1,TRBV6-1,once,TRBJ2-3
TGTGCCTGGAGTGTACTAGAACAGGGCTACGAGCAGTACTTC,CAWSVLEQGYEQYF,.,TRBV30,.,TRBJ2-7
TGCGCCAGCAGCCCACGGCTGGGGGCTGAAGCTTTCTTT,CASSPRLGAEAFF,.,TRBV4-3,few,TRBJ1-1
TGCGCCAGCGGGAAAAGCTCCTACGAGCAGTACTTC,CASGKSSYEQYF,.,TRBV5-1,.,TRBJ2-7
TGCGCCAGCAGCCAGGTGGGCTACGAGCAGTACTTC,CASSQVGYEQYF,.,TRBV4-1,.,TRBJ2-7
TGCGCCAGCAGCTCGGGACAGGGGCTGTATGGCTACACCTTC,CASSSGQGLYGYTF,TRBD1,TRBV5-1,.,TRBJ1-2
TGTGCCAGCAAGGCGACCGCCTACGAGCAGTACTTC,CASKATAYEQYF,.,TRBV6-1,once,TRBJ2-7
TGTGCCAGCAAGGGCATTACTAACTATGGCTACACCTTC,CASKGITNYGYTF,.,TRBV2,.,TRBJ1-2
TGTGCCAGCAGTTACGATGGCTATAGCAATCAGCCCCAGCATTTT,CASSYDGYSNQPQHF,.,TRBV6-6,once,TRBJ1-5
TGTGCCAGCAGTTACTCTGGGGGGGTGGAAGCTTTCTTT,CASSYSGGVEAFF,.,TRBV6-5,.,TRBJ1-1
TGTGCTAGTGGTTTGTCGGGGGCGCTGACCTATGGCTACACCTTC,CASGLSGALTYGYTF,.,TRBV12-5,.,TRBJ1-2
TGTGCCAGCAGTTCCCAGGGAGGGGGCAGTCAGCCCCAGCATTTT,CASSSQGGGSQPQHF,TRBD1,TRBV6-6,.,TRBJ1-5
TGTGCCAGCAGTGAATTAGGGGTAGATACGCAGTATTTT,CASSELGVDTQYF,.,TRBV2,.,TRBJ2-3
TGTGCCAGCAGCGAAACTAACTCTGGGGCCAACGTCCTGACTTTC,CASSETNSGANVLTF,.,TRBV6-4,.,TRBJ2-6
TGTGCCAGCAGTTTGGTGGCAGGCGCCTATGGCTACACCTTC,CASSLVAGAYGYTF,.,TRBV27,.,TRBJ1-2
TGTGCCAGCAGCTATTTCAGGGGAAAGACTGAAGCTTTCTTT,CASSYFRGKTEAFF,.,TRBV6-5,.,TRBJ1-1
TGCGCCAGCGGAAGACTAGCGCGCTCCTACGAGCAGTACTTC,CASGRLARSYEQYF,TRBD2,TRBV4-1,.,TRBJ2-7
TGTGCCAGCAACAGGGGATACTCCTACGAGCAGTACTTC,CASNRGYSYEQYF,TRBD1,TRBV25-1,.,TRBJ2-7
TGCGCCAGCAGCTTTGACAGGGATGAAAAACTGTTTTTT,CASSFDRDEKLFF,TRBD1,TRBV5-1,few,TRBJ1-4
TGCGCCAGCAGCTTGGATGCAGATACGCAGTATTTT,CASSLDADTQYF,.,TRBV5-1,once,TRBJ2-3
TGTGCCAGCAGTTTTACCGACCGGACTGGGGCCAACGTCCTGACTTTC,CASSFTDRTGANVLTF,.,TRBV27,.,TRBJ2-6
TGTGCCAGCAGCCTTAGCGGGAGCCGACAAGAGACCCAGTACTTC,CASSLSGSRQETQYF,TRBD2,TRBV11-2,.,TRBJ2-5
TGTGCCAGCCTTCAACTAGCGGGGGGGAGCTCCTACAATGAGCAGTTCTTC,CASLQLAGGSSYNEQFF,TRBD2,TRBV5-6,.,TRBJ2-1